The text below deals with one T cell receptor (beta chain). V was pared by 5 bases and J by 4 bases, with 5 bases between. The length of the CDR3 is 11 residues. Germline CDR1 MNHNY, CDR2 SVGAGI (reference sequence). Sequencing was performed with immunoSEQ multiplex PCR; in TCRdb, only in-frame clones are kept and a portion is missing. The sample carries around 16,000 clones, 79% recorded once. The data stem from a study of graft-versus-host responses after intestinal transplantation. The wider study: The study gave all recipients anti-thymocyte globulin induction, then tacrolimus and steroids for 2 to 3 years.

Investigators treated the graft tissue so that it released intraepithelial and lamina propria lymphocytes. The clonotype originates from a human patient who received an intestinal transplant, so some T cells may come from the graft donor. The material was ileum tissue, obtained roughly 450 days after intestinal transplant. The V call is TRBV6-6, the J call TRBJ1-2; D gene ambiguous. Here the CDR3 reads CASSNSYGYTF. The DNA of the CDR3 is TGTGCCAGCAGTAATTCCTATGGCTACACCTTC.